Listed below are T cell receptor beta chains from one sample, sequenced in a study of OX40 agonist ivuxolimab in advanced cancers. The table came from immunoSEQ multiplex PCR; TCRdb's copy has only in-frame clones and leaves some out. The table shows some 16,000 clones, with around 75% occurring only once. The sequenced sample was CD4+ or CD8+ T cells sorted from blood, obtained in a trial of the OX40 agonist ivuxolimab. The receptor source for this set is an adult with an advanced solid tumor such as melanoma, head and neck, liver or kidney cancer. The CDR3 runs from the conserved cysteine through the conserved F or W. The order of the fields is V gene, J gene, CDR3 length, clone size, D gene, CDR3 protein, CDR3 DNA. The D gene is left open where the match is weak. Some rows have no size entry. The others give once, few or many, or a class for an expanded clone.

v_call: TRBV27; j_call: TRBJ2-2; cdr3_length: 11; clone_size: .; d_call: TRBD2; cdr3_aa: CAARAGGELFF; cdr3_nt: TGTGCCGCCAGAGCGGGAGGGGAGCTGTTTTTT
v_call: TRBV4-1; j_call: TRBJ1-5; cdr3_length: 14; clone_size: .; d_call: .; cdr3_aa: CASSQTDRNQPQHF; cdr3_nt: TGCGCCAGCAGCCAAACGGACCGCAATCAGCCCCAGCATTTT
v_call: TRBV9; j_call: TRBJ2-4; cdr3_length: 16; clone_size: few; d_call: TRBD2; cdr3_aa: CASSVEAGGGKNIQYF; cdr3_nt: TGTGCCAGCAGCGTAGAGGCGGGAGGAGGCAAAAACATTCAGTACTTC
v_call: TRBV7-9; j_call: TRBJ2-3; cdr3_length: 15; clone_size: once; d_call: .; cdr3_aa: CASTSQGGYPDTQYF; cdr3_nt: TGTGCCAGCACCTCTCAGGGGGGATACCCAGATACGCAGTATTTT
v_call: TRBV27; j_call: TRBJ1-1; cdr3_length: 14; clone_size: medium-sized; d_call: .; cdr3_aa: CASSLGGYNTEAFF; cdr3_nt: TGTGCCAGCAGTTTAGGGGGGTATAACACTGAAGCTTTCTTT
v_call: TRBV7-9; j_call: TRBJ1-5; cdr3_length: 13; clone_size: .; d_call: .; cdr3_aa: CASSSEGDQPQHF; cdr3_nt: TGTGCCAGCAGCAGCGAGGGGGATCAGCCCCAGCATTTT
v_call: TRBV2; j_call: TRBJ2-1; cdr3_length: 13; clone_size: .; d_call: TRBD2; cdr3_aa: CAGKDGGRVEQFF; cdr3_nt: TGTGCCGGGAAGGATGGCGGGAGAGTTGAGCAGTTCTTC
v_call: TRBV6-5; j_call: TRBJ1-1; cdr3_length: 13; clone_size: .; d_call: .; cdr3_aa: CASSWEGSTEAFF; cdr3_nt: TGTGCCAGCAGTTGGGAGGGGTCCACTGAAGCTTTCTTT
v_call: TRBV4-1; j_call: TRBJ1-3; cdr3_length: 16; clone_size: .; d_call: .; cdr3_aa: CASSQDVGGSGNTIYF; cdr3_nt: TGCGCCAGCAGCCAAGATGTGGGGGGCTCTGGAAACACCATATATTTT
v_call: TRBV27; j_call: TRBJ1-2; cdr3_length: 15; clone_size: .; d_call: .; cdr3_aa: CASSLSAGTPYGYTF; cdr3_nt: TGTGCCAGCAGTTTATCCGCCGGGACACCCTATGGCTACACCTTC
v_call: TRBV29-1; j_call: TRBJ1-2; cdr3_length: 14; clone_size: medium-sized; d_call: .; cdr3_aa: CSVERLEKDYGYTF; cdr3_nt: TGCAGCGTTGAAAGGTTGGAAAAGGACTATGGCTACACCTTC
v_call: TRBV5-4; j_call: TRBJ2-7; cdr3_length: 12; clone_size: .; d_call: .; cdr3_aa: CASSLGPNRQYF; cdr3_nt: TGTGCCAGCAGCTTAGGGCCTAACAGGCAGTACTTC
v_call: TRBV4-1; j_call: TRBJ2-3; cdr3_length: 15; clone_size: .; d_call: .; cdr3_aa: CASRGGGSSTDTQYF; cdr3_nt: TGCGCCAGCAGGGGAGGGGGTAGTAGCACAGATACGCAGTATTTT
v_call: TRBV5-1; j_call: TRBJ1-2; cdr3_length: 18; clone_size: .; d_call: TRBD1; cdr3_aa: CASSPTGAGLNPNYGYTF; cdr3_nt: TGCGCCAGCAGCCCGACAGGGGCAGGACTTAACCCTAACTATGGCTACACCTTC
v_call: TRBV6-1; j_call: TRBJ2-7; cdr3_length: 15; clone_size: .; d_call: .; cdr3_aa: CASSEWGEHSYEQYF; cdr3_nt: TGTGCCAGCAGTGAGTGGGGGGAGCATTCCTACGAGCAGTACTTC
v_call: TRBV5-4; j_call: TRBJ2-3; cdr3_length: 16; clone_size: .; d_call: .; cdr3_aa: CASSWGSGLSTDTQYF; cdr3_nt: TGTGCCAGCAGCTGGGGGTCGGGGTTAAGCACAGATACGCAGTATTTT
v_call: TRBV5-1; j_call: TRBJ1-2; cdr3_length: 15; clone_size: .; d_call: .; cdr3_aa: CASSEGIQSNYGYTF; cdr3_nt: TGCGCCAGCAGCGAAGGTATACAATCTAACTATGGCTACACCTTC
v_call: TRBV19; j_call: TRBJ1-2; cdr3_length: 12; clone_size: once; d_call: .; cdr3_aa: CASEREGGGYTF; cdr3_nt: TGTGCCAGTGAAAGGGAAGGAGGCGGCTACACCTTC
v_call: TRBV5-1; j_call: TRBJ1-2; cdr3_length: 13; clone_size: .; d_call: .; cdr3_aa: CASSFRTNYGYTF; cdr3_nt: TGCGCCAGCAGCTTTAGGACTAACTATGGCTACACCTTC
v_call: TRBV27; j_call: TRBJ2-2; cdr3_length: 15; clone_size: .; d_call: TRBD2; cdr3_aa: CASSSVAGGPGELFF; cdr3_nt: TGTGCCAGCAGTTCGGTAGCGGGAGGGCCCGGGGAGCTGTTTTTT
v_call: TRBV5-1; j_call: TRBJ2-5; cdr3_length: 14; clone_size: .; d_call: .; cdr3_aa: CASRESGMVETQYF; cdr3_nt: TGCGCCAGCAGAGAGTCAGGGATGGTCGAGACCCAGTACTTC
v_call: TRBV6-1; j_call: TRBJ2-3; cdr3_length: 16; clone_size: .; d_call: .; cdr3_aa: CASSEGGPTSTDTQYF; cdr3_nt: TGTGCCAGCAGTGAAGGCGGACCCACTAGCACAGATACGCAGTATTTT
v_call: TRBV25-1; j_call: TRBJ1-2; cdr3_length: 15; clone_size: .; d_call: TRBD1; cdr3_aa: CASSTGQGAFYGYTF; cdr3_nt: TGTGCCAGCAGTACCGGGCAGGGGGCGTTCTATGGCTACACCTTC
v_call: TRBV5-1; j_call: TRBJ2-7; cdr3_length: 16; clone_size: .; d_call: .; cdr3_aa: CASSLDLGSWTYEQYF; cdr3_nt: TGCGCCAGCAGCTTGGATTTGGGATCCTGGACGTACGAGCAGTACTTC
v_call: TRBV29-1; j_call: TRBJ2-7; cdr3_length: 13; clone_size: once; d_call: .; cdr3_aa: CSVLHGLVYEQYF; cdr3_nt: TGCAGCGTTCTGCATGGCCTGGTCTACGAGCAGTACTTC
v_call: TRBV19; j_call: TRBJ2-1; cdr3_length: 16; clone_size: .; d_call: TRBD2; cdr3_aa: CASSIQAGGSYNEQFF; cdr3_nt: TGTGCCAGTAGTATCCAGGCGGGAGGGTCGTACAATGAGCAGTTCTTC
v_call: TRBV28; j_call: TRBJ2-1; cdr3_length: 15; clone_size: .; d_call: .; cdr3_aa: CASIRRGSSYNEQFF; cdr3_nt: TGTGCCAGCATCCGGCGAGGAAGCTCCTACAATGAGCAGTTCTTC
v_call: TRBV10-2; j_call: TRBJ2-1; cdr3_length: 16; clone_size: .; d_call: .; cdr3_aa: CASSEFSGLAYNEQFF; cdr3_nt: TGCGCCAGCAGTGAGTTCAGCGGGTTGGCCTACAATGAGCAGTTCTTC
v_call: TRBV30; j_call: TRBJ1-1; cdr3_length: 13; clone_size: .; d_call: .; cdr3_aa: CAWSVTSGAEAFF; cdr3_nt: TGTGCCTGGAGTGTGACCAGTGGGGCCGAAGCTTTCTTT
v_call: TRBV5-1; j_call: TRBJ2-1; cdr3_length: 12; clone_size: .; d_call: .; cdr3_aa: CASRTSVNEQFF; cdr3_nt: TGCGCCAGCCGTACCTCAGTCAATGAGCAGTTCTTC
v_call: TRBV27; j_call: TRBJ1-1; cdr3_length: 14; clone_size: .; d_call: TRBD1; cdr3_aa: CASSPGTGNTEAFF; cdr3_nt: TGTGCCAGCAGCCCCGGGACAGGGAACACTGAAGCTTTCTTT
v_call: TRBV5-1; j_call: TRBJ2-5; cdr3_length: 15; clone_size: .; d_call: TRBD2; cdr3_aa: CASSHGTSGKETQYF; cdr3_nt: TGCGCCAGCAGCCACGGGACTAGCGGAAAAGAGACCCAGTACTTC
v_call: TRBV4-1; j_call: TRBJ2-2; cdr3_length: 14; clone_size: .; d_call: .; cdr3_aa: CASSQAPNTGELFF; cdr3_nt: TGCGCCAGCAGCCAGGCCCCGAACACCGGGGAGCTGTTTTTT
v_call: TRBV12-1; j_call: TRBJ2-5; cdr3_length: 15; clone_size: .; d_call: .; cdr3_aa: CASRNTGLLRETQYF; cdr3_nt: TGTGCCAGCAGGAATACAGGACTCCTTCGGGAGACCCAGTACTTC
v_call: TRBV13; j_call: TRBJ2-3; cdr3_length: 17; clone_size: .; d_call: TRBD2; cdr3_aa: CASSLEDSGRASDTQYF; cdr3_nt: TGTGCCAGCAGCTTAGAGGATAGCGGGAGGGCCTCAGATACGCAGTATTTT
v_call: TRBV4-1; j_call: TRBJ1-1; cdr3_length: 14; clone_size: .; d_call: .; cdr3_aa: CASRPRQSNTEAFF; cdr3_nt: TGCGCCAGCAGACCGCGCCAGTCGAACACTGAAGCTTTCTTT
v_call: TRBV19; j_call: TRBJ2-1; cdr3_length: 13; clone_size: .; d_call: .; cdr3_aa: CASSISLDHEQFF; cdr3_nt: TGTGCCAGTAGTATTTCGCTAGACCATGAGCAGTTCTTC
v_call: TRBV4-1; j_call: TRBJ2-3; cdr3_length: 13; clone_size: few; d_call: .; cdr3_aa: CASSQEDLDTQYF; cdr3_nt: TGCGCCAGCAGCCAAGAAGACCTGGATACGCAGTATTTT
v_call: TRBV4-1; j_call: TRBJ2-1; cdr3_length: 16; clone_size: .; d_call: .; cdr3_aa: CASSQETSGSSNEQFF; cdr3_nt: TGCGCCAGCAGCCAAGAAACGTCCGGATCTAGCAATGAGCAGTTCTTC
v_call: TRBV7-6; j_call: TRBJ2-7; cdr3_length: 13; clone_size: .; d_call: .; cdr3_aa: CASSPSSAGEQYF; cdr3_nt: TGTGCCAGCAGCCCATCGAGTGCGGGCGAGCAGTACTTC
v_call: TRBV9; j_call: TRBJ2-4; cdr3_length: 16; clone_size: .; d_call: TRBD2; cdr3_aa: CASSVDGGVAKNIQYF; cdr3_nt: TGTGCCAGCAGCGTAGATGGGGGGGTAGCCAAAAACATTCAGTACTTC
v_call: TRBV9; j_call: TRBJ2-5; cdr3_length: 16; clone_size: .; d_call: TRBD2; cdr3_aa: CASSPRTSGRGETQYF; cdr3_nt: TGTGCCAGCAGCCCCCGGACTAGCGGGCGGGGAGAGACCCAGTACTTC
v_call: TRBV9; j_call: TRBJ2-5; cdr3_length: 14; clone_size: .; d_call: TRBD2; cdr3_aa: CASSPGLAPETQYF; cdr3_nt: TGTGCCAGCAGTCCGGGACTAGCCCCCGAGACCCAGTACTTC
v_call: TRBV6-1; j_call: TRBJ2-7; cdr3_length: 15; clone_size: .; d_call: TRBD2; cdr3_aa: CASSSSGSPSYEQYF; cdr3_nt: TGTGCCAGCAGTTCTAGCGGCTCCCCCTCCTACGAGCAGTACTTC
v_call: TRBV19; j_call: TRBJ1-5; cdr3_length: 14; clone_size: once; d_call: .; cdr3_aa: CASRVSGSNQPQHF; cdr3_nt: TGTGCCAGCCGGGTTTCGGGTAGCAATCAGCCCCAGCATTTT
v_call: TRBV7-9; j_call: TRBJ2-2; cdr3_length: 12; clone_size: .; d_call: .; cdr3_aa: CASSLDTGELFF; cdr3_nt: TGTGCCAGCAGCTTAGATACCGGGGAGCTGTTTTTT
v_call: TRBV27; j_call: TRBJ2-7; cdr3_length: 13; clone_size: .; d_call: .; cdr3_aa: CASSRTVSYEQYF; cdr3_nt: TGTGCCAGCAGCCGGACCGTCTCCTACGAGCAGTACTTC
v_call: TRBV15; j_call: TRBJ2-6; cdr3_length: 16; clone_size: .; d_call: .; cdr3_aa: CATSRGLSSGANVLTF; cdr3_nt: TGTGCCACCAGCAGGGGACTGAGCTCTGGGGCCAACGTCCTGACTTTC
v_call: TRBV2; j_call: TRBJ1-2; cdr3_length: 14; clone_size: few; d_call: .; cdr3_aa: CASRGSYGSYGYTF; cdr3_nt: TGTGCCAGCAGGGGGTCCTACGGGAGCTATGGCTACACCTTC
v_call: TRBV6-5; j_call: TRBJ2-1; cdr3_length: 12; clone_size: .; d_call: TRBD2; cdr3_aa: CASKLAGNEQFF; cdr3_nt: TGTGCCAGCAAGCTAGCGGGCAATGAGCAGTTCTTC
v_call: TRBV6-1; j_call: TRBJ2-1; cdr3_length: 16; clone_size: once; d_call: TRBD2; cdr3_aa: CASSDRLAAPYNEQFF; cdr3_nt: TGTGCCAGCAGTGACCGCCTAGCGGCCCCTTACAATGAGCAGTTCTTC
v_call: TRBV11-3; j_call: TRBJ2-5; cdr3_length: 13; clone_size: .; d_call: .; cdr3_aa: CASSSENRETQYF; cdr3_nt: TGTGCCAGCAGCTCTGAGAATCGAGAGACCCAGTACTTC
v_call: TRBV27; j_call: TRBJ1-1; cdr3_length: 15; clone_size: .; d_call: .; cdr3_aa: CASSLRGWGETEAFF; cdr3_nt: TGTGCCAGCAGTTTACGAGGGTGGGGAGAGACTGAAGCTTTCTTT
v_call: TRBV9; j_call: TRBJ2-1; cdr3_length: 15; clone_size: .; d_call: .; cdr3_aa: CASSVEKYSYNEQFF; cdr3_nt: TGTGCCAGCAGCGTAGAGAAATACTCCTACAATGAGCAGTTCTTC